Detailed here is one T cell receptor beta chain. This entry belongs to a study of blood T cell repertoires in COVID-19. Overall study context: Researchers got acute and convalescent COVID-19 samples from the United States, Italy and Spain. The cDNA or gDNA used as material had been derived from T cells, B-cell-depleted T cells, or PBMCs.

Original processing notes: Amplified reference gene primers provided the basis for estimating nucleated cell counts. Generated by immunoSEQ multiplex PCR, the TCRdb table keeps only in-frame clones and is missing some. That table supplies the V and J calls and clone size; D and trimming were determined from the DNA. The table has 70,000 to 100,000 clones, more than 85% seen once. Looked up from germline, CDR1 is MNHEY and CDR2 is SVGAGI. V was clipped by 7 bases and J by 3 bases; unmatched bases: 6. The CDR3 loop spans 13 amino acids. The sequenced sample consisted of peripheral blood. The gene calls are TRBV6-5 and TRBJ2-7, with 7 bases matching TRBD1. This receptor was taken from a man between 60 and 75 years old with acute or convalescent COVID-19. Written as DNA, the CDR3 is TGTGCCAGCAAAGGGGACAGATACTACGAGCAGTACTTC. It yields the protein CASKGDRYYEQYF.